This is a list of T cell receptor beta chains from one sample in a study of OX40 agonist ivuxolimab in advanced cancers. Repertoires were generated with immunoSEQ multiplex PCR, while TCRdb's copy carries only in-frame clones and drops some. The repertoire holds 50,000 to 70,000 clones, about 88% seen once, with about 2.2% in the top ten. The sequences come from CD4+ or CD8+ T cells sorted from blood, collected in a trial of the OX40 agonist ivuxolimab. These receptors were taken from an adult with an advanced solid tumor such as melanoma, head and neck, liver or kidney cancer. The CDR3 runs from the conserved cysteine through the conserved F or W. Fields, in order: clone size, D gene, J gene, V gene, CDR3 DNA, CDR3 protein. A D gene is named only where the DNA matches it firmly. Part of the rows lack a size; the others show once, few, many or a class for expanded clones.

clone size: NA; D gene: TRBD1; J gene: TRBJ2-1; V gene: TRBV18; CDR3 DNA: TGTGCCAGCTCCCGGACTGAAGGACAGGGGCCACGAAGCTACAATAAGCAGTTCTTC; CDR3 protein: CASSRTEGQGPRSYNKQFF
clone size: NA; D gene: NA; J gene: TRBJ2-2; V gene: TRBV11-3; CDR3 DNA: TGTGCCAGCAGCCCGCTGACAGGGACTAACACCGGGGAGCTGTTTTTT; CDR3 protein: CASSPLTGTNTGELFF
clone size: NA; D gene: NA; J gene: TRBJ2-5; V gene: TRBV14; CDR3 DNA: TGTGCCAGCAGTCGGACAGTCCAAGAGACCCAGTACTTC; CDR3 protein: CASSRTVQETQYF
clone size: once; D gene: NA; J gene: TRBJ1-2; V gene: TRBV27; CDR3 DNA: TGTGCCAGCAGTTTAGCACAGGGCGTTGGCTACACCTTC; CDR3 protein: CASSLAQGVGYTF
clone size: NA; D gene: NA; J gene: TRBJ2-1; V gene: TRBV7-3; CDR3 DNA: TGTGCCAGCAGCTTAAGTCAATTTGGGGGGCGATCCCCTCACAATGAGCAGTTCTTC; CDR3 protein: CASSLSQFGGRSPHNEQFF
clone size: NA; D gene: TRBD2; J gene: TRBJ2-2; V gene: TRBV5-1; CDR3 DNA: TGCGCCAGCAGCTCCCAATCCGGACTAGCGGGGGGCGGGTCCGGGGAGCTGTTTTTT; CDR3 protein: CASSSQSGLAGGGSGELFF
clone size: NA; D gene: NA; J gene: TRBJ1-1; V gene: TRBV9; CDR3 DNA: TGTGCCAGCAGCGGACCCAGGGAGAACACTGAAGCTTTCTTT; CDR3 protein: CASSGPRENTEAFF
clone size: NA; D gene: NA; J gene: TRBJ2-7; V gene: TRBV7-6; CDR3 DNA: TGTGCCAGCAGCCCCGGGACGCTTTACGAGCAGTACTTC; CDR3 protein: CASSPGTLYEQYF
clone size: NA; D gene: TRBD1; J gene: TRBJ2-7; V gene: TRBV11-3; CDR3 DNA: TGTGCCAGCAGCTCCAGCGTAGGACAGGCCGCCCCCACATACTTC; CDR3 protein: CASSSSVGQAAPTYF
clone size: NA; D gene: TRBD1; J gene: TRBJ1-1; V gene: TRBV7-9; CDR3 DNA: TGTGCCAGCAGCCAAGCCTGGGGGACAGAGAACACTGAAGCTTTCTTT; CDR3 protein: CASSQAWGTENTEAFF
clone size: NA; D gene: NA; J gene: TRBJ1-2; V gene: TRBV9; CDR3 DNA: TGTGCCAGCAGCGTAGATAACTTCCCCTATGGCTACACCTTC; CDR3 protein: CASSVDNFPYGYTF
clone size: once; D gene: NA; J gene: TRBJ1-1; V gene: TRBV6-4; CDR3 DNA: TGTGCCAGCAGCCAACATACAGGGACCACTGAAGCTTTCTTT; CDR3 protein: CASSQHTGTTEAFF
clone size: NA; D gene: NA; J gene: TRBJ2-7; V gene: TRBV6-1; CDR3 DNA: TGTGCCAGCAGTGGACATTTGGGTACCTACGAGCAGTACTTC; CDR3 protein: CASSGHLGTYEQYF
clone size: NA; D gene: NA; J gene: TRBJ2-7; V gene: TRBV11-2; CDR3 DNA: TGTGCCAGCAGCTTAGGGAAAGTCGAGCAGTACTTC; CDR3 protein: CASSLGKVEQYF
clone size: NA; D gene: TRBD1; J gene: TRBJ2-2; V gene: TRBV7-6; CDR3 DNA: TGTGCCAGCAGCTCACAGGGGTCCGGGGAGCTGTTTTTT; CDR3 protein: CASSSQGSGELFF
clone size: NA; D gene: TRBD2; J gene: TRBJ2-1; V gene: TRBV9; CDR3 DNA: TGTGCCAGCAGCGTAGGTGGGACTAGGAATGAGCAGTTCTTC; CDR3 protein: CASSVGGTRNEQFF
clone size: NA; D gene: TRBD2; J gene: TRBJ2-1; V gene: TRBV29-1; CDR3 DNA: TGCAGCGCCTCGGGAGGCCGGTCTTACAATGAGCAGTTCTTC; CDR3 protein: CSASGGRSYNEQFF
clone size: NA; D gene: TRBD1; J gene: TRBJ2-5; V gene: TRBV14; CDR3 DNA: TGTGCCAGCAGCCGTGGACAGGCCGAAGAGACCCAGTACTTC; CDR3 protein: CASSRGQAEETQYF
clone size: once; D gene: NA; J gene: TRBJ1-5; V gene: TRBV7-2; CDR3 DNA: TGTGCCAGCAGCTTAGGAGGGGGGGCGAGTCAGCCCCAGCATTTT; CDR3 protein: CASSLGGGASQPQHF
clone size: NA; D gene: TRBD1; J gene: TRBJ1-2; V gene: TRBV27; CDR3 DNA: TGTGCCAGCAGTTCAACAGGGGGTCGGTCTGATGGCTACACCTTC; CDR3 protein: CASSSTGGRSDGYTF
clone size: NA; D gene: NA; J gene: TRBJ2-1; V gene: TRBV5-1; CDR3 DNA: TGCGCCAGCGGGGAAACCGGCAGTAATGAGCAGTTCTTC; CDR3 protein: CASGETGSNEQFF
clone size: NA; D gene: NA; J gene: TRBJ2-1; V gene: TRBV18; CDR3 DNA: TGTGCCAGCTCACCAGTTATATCACACGAGCAGTTCTTC; CDR3 protein: CASSPVISHEQFF
clone size: NA; D gene: NA; J gene: TRBJ1-4; V gene: TRBV28; CDR3 DNA: TGTGCCAGCAGTTTTGCAGGGTTGGTAGCTAATGAAAAACTGTTTTTT; CDR3 protein: CASSFAGLVANEKLFF
clone size: NA; D gene: NA; J gene: TRBJ2-1; V gene: TRBV18; CDR3 DNA: TGTGCCAGCTCACCACCGGTGGCTGGGATTGAGCAGTTCTTC; CDR3 protein: CASSPPVAGIEQFF
clone size: NA; D gene: TRBD1; J gene: TRBJ1-6; V gene: TRBV7-9; CDR3 DNA: TGTGCCAGCAGAGGGGGACAGCCAAATTCACCCCTCCACTTT; CDR3 protein: CASRGGQPNSPLHF
clone size: NA; D gene: NA; J gene: TRBJ2-5; V gene: TRBV18; CDR3 DNA: TGTGCCAGCCCACCCCGGGGAGAGGAGACCCAGTACTTC; CDR3 protein: CASPPRGEETQYF
clone size: NA; D gene: NA; J gene: TRBJ2-5; V gene: TRBV7-8; CDR3 DNA: TGTGCCAGCAGCCCTACCCGAGGGGGAGGGGGAAAGACCCAGTACTTC; CDR3 protein: CASSPTRGGGGKTQYF
clone size: NA; D gene: NA; J gene: TRBJ2-7; V gene: TRBV2; CDR3 DNA: TGTGCCAGCAGTTTGCTAGTACAGGCTTCCGAGCAGTACTTC; CDR3 protein: CASSLLVQASEQYF
clone size: NA; D gene: NA; J gene: TRBJ1-6; V gene: TRBV30; CDR3 DNA: TGTGCCTGGATAGGTGGGGCCTCCTATAATTCACCCCTCCACTTT; CDR3 protein: CAWIGGASYNSPLHF
clone size: NA; D gene: NA; J gene: TRBJ1-2; V gene: TRBV29-1; CDR3 DNA: TGCAGCGTTGAAGAAAAGACCCACTATGGCTACACCTTC; CDR3 protein: CSVEEKTHYGYTF
clone size: once; D gene: TRBD1; J gene: TRBJ2-2; V gene: TRBV6-1; CDR3 DNA: TGTGCCAGCAGGGACAGGAGCTTCACCGGGGAGCTGTTTTTT; CDR3 protein: CASRDRSFTGELFF
clone size: once; D gene: NA; J gene: TRBJ1-4; V gene: TRBV19; CDR3 DNA: TGTGCCAGTAGTACCGAGTGGACGGGAAAACTGTTTTTT; CDR3 protein: CASSTEWTGKLFF
clone size: NA; D gene: TRBD2; J gene: TRBJ2-7; V gene: TRBV7-2; CDR3 DNA: TGTGCCAGCAGCGAAAGCGGGGGGCACGAGCAGTACTTC; CDR3 protein: CASSESGGHEQYF
clone size: NA; D gene: NA; J gene: TRBJ2-7; V gene: TRBV5-1; CDR3 DNA: TGCGCCAGCAGCTTAACAGGATTCGAGCAGTACTTC; CDR3 protein: CASSLTGFEQYF
clone size: NA; D gene: TRBD1; J gene: TRBJ1-5; V gene: TRBV5-8; CDR3 DNA: TGTGCCAGCAGCCTTGGACAGGAATTTCAGCCCCAGCATTTT; CDR3 protein: CASSLGQEFQPQHF
clone size: NA; D gene: NA; J gene: TRBJ2-7; V gene: TRBV19; CDR3 DNA: TGTGCCAGTAGTTTCATAAACAACGAGCAGTACTTC; CDR3 protein: CASSFINNEQYF
clone size: NA; D gene: NA; J gene: TRBJ1-1; V gene: TRBV10-3; CDR3 DNA: TGTGCCACGGGCGGGGCTCTGAACACTGAAGCTTTCTTT; CDR3 protein: CATGGALNTEAFF
clone size: few; D gene: TRBD1; J gene: TRBJ1-2; V gene: TRBV18; CDR3 DNA: TGTGCCAGCTCACCAGGGACAGGTGGCTACACCTTC; CDR3 protein: CASSPGTGGYTF
clone size: once; D gene: TRBD1; J gene: TRBJ2-7; V gene: TRBV7-2; CDR3 DNA: TGTGCCAGCAGCTCAACCGGGACAGGGAGCTACGAGCAGTACTTC; CDR3 protein: CASSSTGTGSYEQYF
clone size: NA; D gene: TRBD1; J gene: TRBJ1-2; V gene: TRBV10-3; CDR3 DNA: TGTGCCATCAGGGGACCAGGGGGCCATGGCTACACCTTC; CDR3 protein: CAIRGPGGHGYTF
clone size: NA; D gene: NA; J gene: TRBJ2-2; V gene: TRBV30; CDR3 DNA: TGTGCCTGGAGTGTTGGAGGGCCGAACACCGGGGAGCTGTTTTTT; CDR3 protein: CAWSVGGPNTGELFF
clone size: NA; D gene: TRBD1; J gene: TRBJ2-4; V gene: TRBV29-1; CDR3 DNA: TGCAGCGGAGGGGACAGGGGTAAAAACATTCAGTACTTC; CDR3 protein: CSGGDRGKNIQYF
clone size: few; D gene: NA; J gene: TRBJ2-1; V gene: TRBV5-4; CDR3 DNA: TGTGCCAGCAGCCTCAAAAGGAGCTCCTACAATGAGCAGTTCTTC; CDR3 protein: CASSLKRSSYNEQFF
clone size: NA; D gene: TRBD2; J gene: TRBJ2-1; V gene: TRBV7-8; CDR3 DNA: TGTGCCAGCAGCCATGGGACTAGCGGGAGGAACGAGCAGTTCTTC; CDR3 protein: CASSHGTSGRNEQFF
clone size: NA; D gene: NA; J gene: TRBJ2-2; V gene: TRBV5-4; CDR3 DNA: TGTGCCAGCAGCGGCGACAGGGGCGGGGGGCCAGCAGGCACCGGGGAGCTGTTTTTT; CDR3 protein: CASSGDRGGGPAGTGELFF
clone size: NA; D gene: NA; J gene: TRBJ2-2; V gene: TRBV7-9; CDR3 DNA: TGTGCCAGCAGCTTATTAGGAAACACCGGGGAGCTGTTTTTT; CDR3 protein: CASSLLGNTGELFF
clone size: NA; D gene: NA; J gene: TRBJ2-3; V gene: TRBV11-2; CDR3 DNA: TGTGCCAGCAGCTTAGGGACGGCCCAGAGCACAGATACGCAGTATTTT; CDR3 protein: CASSLGTAQSTDTQYF
clone size: NA; D gene: NA; J gene: TRBJ1-5; V gene: TRBV10-3; CDR3 DNA: TGTGCCATCAGAAACAGGGTCGGTCAGCCCCAGCATTTT; CDR3 protein: CAIRNRVGQPQHF
clone size: few; D gene: NA; J gene: TRBJ2-2; V gene: TRBV6-5; CDR3 DNA: TGTGCCAGCGGGATGGTCGGGGAGCTGTTTTTT; CDR3 protein: CASGMVGELFF
clone size: NA; D gene: NA; J gene: TRBJ2-3; V gene: TRBV7-2; CDR3 DNA: TGTGCCAGCAGCTTAGACACAGATACGCAGTATTTT; CDR3 protein: CASSLDTDTQYF
clone size: NA; D gene: TRBD2; J gene: TRBJ2-5; V gene: TRBV10-3; CDR3 DNA: TGTGCCATCTCGGGGGGGGCCCAAGAGACCCAGTACTTC; CDR3 protein: CAISGGAQETQYF
clone size: few; D gene: NA; J gene: TRBJ2-1; V gene: TRBV5-6; CDR3 DNA: TGTGCCAGCAGCTTGATTGGGAGCTCCTACAATGAGCAGTTCTTC; CDR3 protein: CASSLIGSSYNEQFF
clone size: NA; D gene: TRBD2; J gene: TRBJ2-1; V gene: TRBV14; CDR3 DNA: TGTGCCAGCAGCCACCGGGAGACTAGCGGGAGCAATGAGCAGTTCTTC; CDR3 protein: CASSHRETSGSNEQFF
clone size: NA; D gene: TRBD1; J gene: TRBJ2-1; V gene: TRBV9; CDR3 DNA: TGTGCCAGCAGCGTAGTCGGATCTACAGGGGGCTTCAATGAGCAGTTCTTC; CDR3 protein: CASSVVGSTGGFNEQFF